This T cell receptor (beta chain) was profiled in a study of OX40 agonist ivuxolimab in advanced cancers. For the wider study: Ivuxolimab was an agonistic, fully human IgG2 monoclonal antibody directed against OX40 (CD134), a costimulatory receptor. Intravenous ivuxolimab was administered to patients every 2 weeks at six dose levels: 0.01, 0.1, 0.3, 1.5, 3 and 10 mg/kg. Of the roughly 51 dose-escalation patients, hepatocellular carcinoma was present in around 20, melanoma in approximately 15, renal cell carcinoma in 9 and head and neck cancer in 9. In the dose-escalation cohort, approximately 80% of patients were male, and the mean age was around 65 years with a range of about 20 to 80. Prior anti-PD-1, anti-PD-L1 or anti-CTLA-4 therapy was permitted, and 30% to 45% of dose-escalation patients had received checkpoint inhibitors. Three dose-escalation patients achieved partial responses, one with hepatocellular carcinoma and two with cutaneous melanoma. The point of sequencing TCRbeta in the periphery was to test whether ivuxolimab changed TCR sequence diversity and drove clonal T-cell expansion. The paper describes the monotherapy dose-escalation part (N = 52 patients) of the phase I trial of ivuxolimab. Overall study outcomes, separate from this receptor: In partial responders in the 0.1-3.0 mg/kg groups, normalized peripheral clonal expansion was found to be among the lowest, especially among CD8+ T cells. After ivuxolimab, expanded clones were on average more numerous among CD8+ T cells than among CD4+ T cells. Low levels of normalized T-cell clonal expansion were also seen in some nonresponding patients. Antigen specificity was not determined for the clonally expanded peripheral T cells. At doses from 0.1 to 3.0 mg/kg, clonal expansion was seen in both CD4+ and CD8+ blood T cells between baseline and week 6.

As to this clone: Which antigen it targets is not known. Base qualities are not at hand, and no much larger clone is one base apart.

To sequence the TCRbeta CDR3 region, genomic DNA was isolated from the sorted cells. The immunoSEQ Assay was used to sequence the TCRbeta CDR3 regions. TCRdb's version of the immuneACCESS table is confined to in-frame rearrangements and falls short of the full clone set. An unresolved V gene accounts for under half of the shortfall where checked; the remainder is of unknown origin. Here the sample has around 67,000 clones; 87% occur a single time. The ten biggest clones cover 1.3% of the sample. The trial excluded patients who had a history of autoimmune disease or were on systemic immunosuppression. In every dose cohort, peripheral blood was drawn for TCR sequencing at baseline, cycle 4 day 1, and cycle 7 day 1. The samples were taken from a phase I, first-in-human, multicenter, open-label dose-escalation trial of ivuxolimab. Adults with locally advanced or metastatic melanoma, renal cell carcinoma, hepatocellular carcinoma or head and neck squamous cell carcinoma were enrolled in the trial. Before TCR sequencing, CD4+ T cells and CD8+ T cells were sorted from peripheral blood as separate populations.

The CDR3 runs 14 residues from the cysteine to the phenylalanine. The only DNA kept is the CDR3, 42 bases in frame from the first base. The germline V gene (reference sequence) sets CDR1 to LNHDA and CDR2 to SQIVND. Clipping removes 6 bases from V and 4 bases from J, with 2 as the unmatched junction base count. Sequences were derived from CD4+ or CD8+ T cells sorted from blood, sampled in a trial of the OX40 agonist ivuxolimab. The chain was built from TRBV19 and TRBJ2-1; 11 bases in the junction line up with TRBD1. The TCR sequence derives from an adult with an advanced solid tumor such as melanoma, head and neck, liver or kidney cancer. The nucleotide sequence reads as follows: TGTGCCAGTAGCCGGGACAGGGGGTACAATGAGCAGTTCTTC. This gives the protein CASSRDRGYNEQFF.